The 21 T cell receptor beta chains in this list originate from one sample, sequenced in a study of T cells in localized non-small cell lung cancer. Data came from immunoSEQ multiplex PCR; TCRdb stores just in-frame clones and leaves some out. Of tens of thousands of clones in the sample, 89% were seen once. The material was peripheral blood, obtained before any cancer treatment. Source of these receptors: a man aged 35 to 70 with stage I squamous cell lung carcinoma.

The chain is built from TRBV13 and TRBJ1-5, with D unclear. The CDR3 sequence is 15 residues long. Trimming stripped 0 bases from V and 1 base from J, with 7 bases between. Germline assignment: CDR1 PRHDT and CDR2 FYEKMQ (reference sequence). The CDR3 reads CASSLGVQSNQPQHF. The CDR3 DNA reads as TGTGCCAGCAGCTTAGGGGTTCAGAGCAATCAGCCCCAGCATTTT.

The V and J genes are TRBV9 and TRBJ1-5; TRBD1 is a possible D gene (5 bases). The CDR3 totals 18 residues. The V gene lost 2 bases and the J gene lost 4 bases, with 22 bases spanning the gap. CDR1 is SGDLS, CDR2 YYNGEE, per germline. The DNA of the CDR3 is TGTGCCAGCAGCGTTAAACCGGGACCCAAAACGGAGAATCAGCCCCAGCATTTT. It specifies CASSVKPGPKTENQPQHF. Variable domain in full (rest from reference TRBV9 and TRBJ1-5): DSGVTQTPKHLITATGQRVTLRCSPRSGDLSVYWYQQSLDQGLQFLIQYYNGEERAKGNILERFSAQQFPDLHSELNLSSLELGDSALYFCASSVKPGPKTENQPQHFGDGTRLSIL.

The chain combines TRBV6-5 with TRBJ2-1; D is unclear. This CDR3 is 13 amino acids long. Trimming cost V 0 bases and J 5 bases, with 5 bases left between them. Germline loops: CDR1 MNHEY, CDR2 SVGAGI. CDR3 DNA: TGTGCCAGCAGTTACTCTAGTAACAATGAGCAGTTCTTC. Protein sequence: CASSYSSNNEQFF.

V and J are TRBV6-6 and TRBJ2-7, with D possibly matching TRBD1 (6 bases). Germline CDR1 MNHNY, CDR2 SVGAGI (reference sequence). V lost 4 bases and J lost 6, with 13 bases in between. The CDR3 contains 13 residues. The CDR3 nucleotides read TGTGCCAGCAGTTTTCAGGGGACGGGCGAGCAGTACTTC. Encoded protein: CASSFQGTGEQYF.

The chain links TRBV5-4 to TRBJ1-2; D is ambiguous. The ends were cut back, 2 bases at V and 2 bases at J, with 10 bases in the middle. The CDR3 has 14 amino acids. Per the germline V gene, CDR1 is SGHNT and CDR2 is YYREEE (reference sequence). In DNA, the CDR3 is TGTGCCAGCAGCTTTAAAGGGTCCAACTATGGCTACACCTTC. It translates to CASSFKGSNYGYTF.

This chain joins TRBV29-1 and TRBJ2-1; D not certain. The V and J ends lost 3 bases and 12 bases respectively, with 15 bases between them. Germline values: CDR1 SQVTM, CDR2 ANQGSEA. The CDR3 length is 12 residues. The CDR3 region has the DNA TGCAGCGTTGAGGACCCCGGGTTGGGGCAGTTCTTC. Its protein product is CSVEDPGLGQFF.

The rearrangement uses TRBV2 and TRBJ2-5, with D maybe TRBD2 (6 bases). V was pared by 3 bases and J by 3 bases, with 8 bases between. The CDR3 is made up of 13 amino acids. CDR1 and CDR2 (germline): SNHLY, FYNNEI. Here the CDR3 DNA reads TGTGCCAGCAGTGATAGGAGGGAAGAGACCCAGTACTTC. Its protein is CASSDRREETQYF.

The gene calls are TRBV9 and TRBJ1-1; the D gene is possibly TRBD1 (5 bases). The germline V and J ends were trimmed by 0 bases and 6 bases, with 18 bases remaining between them. CDR1 is SGDLS and CDR2 is YYNGEE in the germline V gene. The CDR3 runs 16 residues. The CDR3 DNA sequence: TGTGCCAGCAGCGTAGATGGGGCTTTAAAGGGCCCTGAAGCTTTCTTT. It specifies CASSVDGALKGPEAFF.

The count of this clone is one. The chain recombines TRBV30 with TRBJ1-3; perhaps TRBD1 as D (6 bases). V was pared by 4 bases and J by 0 bases, with 10 bases between. The germline CDR1 and CDR2 sequences are GTSNPN and SVGIG (reference sequence). There are 14 residues in the CDR3. CDR3 amino acids: CAWNRDNSGNTIYF. CDR3 sequence (DNA): TGTGCCTGGAACCGGGACAACTCTGGAAACACCATATATTTT.

In its sample, this clone was seen once. The rearrangement links TRBV29-1 to TRBJ1-1, with D unclear. The V gene's germline CDR1 is SQVTM and CDR2 ANQGSEA. V was pared by 5 bases and J by 3 bases, with 13 bases between. The CDR3 has 13 residues. The CDR3 region is CSVKVLGDTEAFF. In nucleotides, the CDR3 is TGCAGCGTTAAGGTCCTAGGCGACACTGAAGCTTTCTTT.

V gene TRBV5-1 combines with J gene TRBJ1-5; D remains unclear. This CDR3 has 17 amino acids. V lost 2 bases to trimming and J lost 7 bases, with 22 bases between them. CDR1 is SGHRS, CDR2 YFSETQ, per germline. The CDR3 protein is CASSLPRERSKEQPQHF. The DNA for the CDR3 is TGCGCCAGCAGCTTACCTAGGGAAAGGTCAAAGGAGCAGCCCCAGCATTTT.

The J gene is TRBJ1-5, the V gene TRBV28; D ambiguous. V lost 3 bases and J lost 3, with 0 bases in between. The CDR3 is 11 amino acids. CDR1 is MDHEN and CDR2 is SYDVKM in the germline V gene. CDR3 nucleotides: TGTGCCAGCAGTTTCAATCAGCCCCAGCATTTT. It codes for CASSFNQPQHF.

The chain employs TRBV6-5 and TRBJ1-4; D gene ambiguous. In germline, CDR1 is MNHEY, CDR2 SVGAGI. V was pared by 6 bases and J by 10 bases, with 12 bases between. The CDR3 contains 12 residues. As DNA, the CDR3 is TGTGCCAGCAGGAAGGGATGGGGAAAACTGTTTTTT. Encoded protein: CASRKGWGKLFF.

This chain connects TRBV4-1 to TRBJ1-2; no firm D call. Germline CDR1 MGHRA, CDR2 YSYEKL. Trimming cost V 0 bases and J 8 bases, with 16 bases left between them. The CDR3 covers 15 residues. The DNA of the CDR3 is TGCGCCAGCAGCCAAGATCTGCCGACTGATCTCGGCTACACCTTC. It yields the protein CASSQDLPTDLGYTF.

V is TRBV27 and J is TRBJ1-2, with D perhaps matching TRBD1 (5 bases). Between the trimmed V and J ends, which lost 0 bases and 8 bases, there was a span of 19 bases. CDR1 and CDR2 (germline): MNHEY, SMNVEV (reference sequence). The CDR3 runs 16 residues. CDR3 in DNA: TGTGCCAGCAGTTTATCCCCCCTGGGACCTGAGCGAGGCTACACCTTC. Protein: CASSLSPLGPERGYTF.

The rearrangement joins TRBV30 to TRBJ2-5; tentatively, D is TRBD1 (5 bases). Germline-derived CDR1 and CDR2 are GTSNPN and SVGIG (reference sequence). This CDR3 contains 14 residues. Deletions cut 1 base from V and 5 bases from J, with 14 bases between. CDR3 in amino acids: CAWSATASVETQYF. The CDR3 nucleotides are TGTGCCTGGAGTGCGACAGCCTCGGTGGAGACCCAGTACTTC. Full variable domain (missing parts from reference TRBV30 and TRBJ2-5): SQTIHQWPATLVQPVGSPLSLECTVEGTSNPNLYWYRQAAGRGLQLLFYSVGIGQISSEVPQNLSASRPQDRQFILSSKKLLLSDSGFYLCAWSATASVETQYFGPGTRLLVL.

The CDR3 bases are TGTGCCACCAGCCAGATCGCCCCCCACGGGACCCAGTACTTC. Residues: CATSQIAPHGTQYF. The gene calls are TRBV15 and TRBJ2-5; D not resolved. Germline CDR1 reads LNHNV; CDR2 reads YYDKDF (reference sequence). Trimming left V 5 bases short and J 7 bases short, with 17 bases between. The CDR3 has 14 residues.

The chain employs TRBV30 and TRBJ1-6; D gene unclear. The CDR3 has 13 amino acids. Germline loops: CDR1 GTSNPN, CDR2 SVGIG (reference sequence). The V end lost 1 base, the J end lost 4 bases, and 5 bases lay between the germline ends. The CDR3, as DNA: TGTGCCTGGAGTGGACGTTATAATTCACCCCTCCACTTT. It codes for CAWSGRYNSPLHF.

V is TRBV7-2 and J is TRBJ2-3; the D call may be TRBD1 or TRBD2 (6 bases each). Trimming cost V 5 bases and J 2 bases, with 11 bases left between them. CDR3 length equals 14 residues. Germline V gene sequence: CDR1 SGHTA, CDR2 FQGNSA. Here the CDR3 reads CASSPGGPTDTQYF. The CDR3 DNA follows: TGTGCCAGCAGCCCCGGGGGCCCCACAGATACGCAGTATTTT.

The chain links TRBV27 to TRBJ1-5; D unclear. The CDR3 length is 15 residues. Germline CDR1 and CDR2: MNHEY and SMNVEV (reference sequence). V gave up 6 bases and J gave up 2 bases, with 14 bases separating them. Here the CDR3 reads CASSQRPPGNQPQHF. The CDR3 coding sequence is TGTGCCAGCAGCCAAAGACCTCCCGGCAATCAGCCCCAGCATTTT.

The chain combines TRBV7-2 with TRBJ2-3; no reliable D call. The germline V and J ends were trimmed by 4 bases and 8 bases, with 10 bases remaining between them. The CDR3 has 12 amino acids. In germline, CDR1 is SGHTA, CDR2 FQGNSA. The chain's CDR3 is CASSSFPGTQYF. CDR3 nucleotide sequence: TGTGCCAGCAGCTCCTTTCCGGGTACGCAGTATTTT.